This TCR beta chain was retrieved from a study of T cells in Graves' hyperthyroidism and ophthalmopathy. Points from the study as a whole: Most clonotypes expanded in the thyroid (above 0.001) were also present in blood.

This clonotype was picked up many times. Its antigen is unknown. The cohort's ophthalmopathy patients, a group with duration under 3 months, had a Clinical Activity Score of at least 3 and a NOSPECS grade of at least 4. V was clipped by 2 bases and J by 0 bases; unmatched bases: 10. This CDR3 spans 18 amino acids. Germline CDR1 reads MDHEN; CDR2 reads SYDVKM. TCR beta CDR3 region amplification was performed from RNA transcripts. The HTBI primer set was used in a first-round RT-PCR of the TCR CDR3. TCRdb analysed the multiplex PCR reads with MiXCR anew, one entry per CDR3 protein. The sample has about 640,000 distinct CDR3 sequences, about 14% seen once.

This receptor was obtained from a woman aged 45-65 years with Graves' ophthalmopathy. The sequencing sample was made of blood. J is TRBJ2-4 and V is TRBV28; 7 nucleotides agree with TRBD2. The CDR3, as DNA: TGTGCCAGCAGTTTAGCGGGAGTATTGTCCGGAGCCAAAAACATTCAGTACTTC. Amino acid sequence: CASSLAGVLSGAKNIQYF. The full variable domain, in which reference TRBV28 and TRBJ2-4 provide the parts outside the CDR3, is DVKVTQSSRYLVKRTGEKVFLECVQDMDHENMFWYRQDPGLGLRLIYFSYDVKMKEKGDIPEGYSVSREKKERFSLILESASTNQTSMYLCASSLAGVLSGAKNIQYFGAGTRLSVL.